This TCR beta chain was identified during a study of cytomegalovirus exposure and HLA in healthy donors. Points from the study as a whole: The majority of TCR sequences were rare, yet some public TCRs appeared in many donors.

The method was immunoSEQ multiplex PCR; TCRdb's version includes in-frame clones alone and lacks a portion of them. The sample holds 130,000 or so clones; nearly 90% are singletons and the top ten take 3% to 3.5%. Regarding this clone: Its specificity is unknown.

The sequence derives from a man aged 25-45 years in good health and CMV-seronegative. Sequenced material: PBMCs.

For the CDR3, the DNA is TGTGCCAGCAGTCGCCTGGGGGGGAACAACAATGAGCAGTTCTTC. It codes for CASSRLGGNNNEQFF. The chain links TRBV6-5 to TRBJ2-1; 7 bases match TRBD2. V was pared by 5 bases and J by 5 bases, with 9 bases of the junction left unmatched. The V gene's germline CDR1 is MNHEY and CDR2 SVGAGI. The CDR3 is 15 residues long.